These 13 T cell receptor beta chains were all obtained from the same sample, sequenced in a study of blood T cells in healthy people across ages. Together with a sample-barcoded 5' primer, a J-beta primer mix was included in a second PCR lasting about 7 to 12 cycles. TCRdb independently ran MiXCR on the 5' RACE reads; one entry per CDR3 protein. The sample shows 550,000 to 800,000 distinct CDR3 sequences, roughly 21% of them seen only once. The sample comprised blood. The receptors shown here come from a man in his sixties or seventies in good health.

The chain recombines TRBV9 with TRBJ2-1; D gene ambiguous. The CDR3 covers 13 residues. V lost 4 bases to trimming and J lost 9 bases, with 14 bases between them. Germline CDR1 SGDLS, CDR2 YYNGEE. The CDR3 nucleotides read TGTGCCAGCAGCCGAAATGCGGCCATTGAGCAGTTCTTC. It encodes CASSRNAAIEQFF.

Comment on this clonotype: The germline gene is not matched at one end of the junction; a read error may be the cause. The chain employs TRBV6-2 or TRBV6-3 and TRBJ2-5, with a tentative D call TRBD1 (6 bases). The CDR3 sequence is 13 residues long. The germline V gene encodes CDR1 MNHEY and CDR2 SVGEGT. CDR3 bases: TGTGCCAGTAGTTGGACAGCAAAAGAGACCCAGTACTTC. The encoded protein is CASSWTAKETQYF.

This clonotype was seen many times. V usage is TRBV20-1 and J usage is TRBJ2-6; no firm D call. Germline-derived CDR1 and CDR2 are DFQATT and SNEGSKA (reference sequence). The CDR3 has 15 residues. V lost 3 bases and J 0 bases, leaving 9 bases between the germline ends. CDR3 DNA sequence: TGCAGTGCTAGTGTGAGAAGCTCTGGGGCCAACGTCCTGACTTTC. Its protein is CSASVRSSGANVLTF.

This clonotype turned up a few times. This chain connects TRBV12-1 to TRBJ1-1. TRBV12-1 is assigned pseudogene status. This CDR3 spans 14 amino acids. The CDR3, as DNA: TGTGCCAGCAGCTTTCTTGGTTGTTACACTGAAGCTTTCTTT. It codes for CASSFLGCYTEAFF.

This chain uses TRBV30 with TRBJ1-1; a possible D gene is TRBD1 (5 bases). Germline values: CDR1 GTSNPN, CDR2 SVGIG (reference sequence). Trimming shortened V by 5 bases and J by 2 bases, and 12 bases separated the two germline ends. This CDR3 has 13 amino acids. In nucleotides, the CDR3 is TGTGCCTGGTCGATGGGGGGAAACACTGAAGCTTTCTTT. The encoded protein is CAWSMGGNTEAFF. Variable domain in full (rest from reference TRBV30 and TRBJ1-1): SQTIHQWPATLVQPVGSPLSLECTVEGTSNPNLYWYRQAAGRGLQLLFYSVGIGQISSEVPQNLSASRPQDRQFILSSKKLLLSDSGFYLCAWSMGGNTEAFFGQGTRLTVV.

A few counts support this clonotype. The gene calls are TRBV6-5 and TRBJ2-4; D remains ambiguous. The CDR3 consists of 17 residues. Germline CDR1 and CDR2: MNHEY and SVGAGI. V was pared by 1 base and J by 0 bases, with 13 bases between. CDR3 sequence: CASSYFSETLAKNIQYF. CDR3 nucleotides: TGTGCCAGCAGTTACTTCTCCGAAACCCTAGCCAAAAACATTCAGTACTTC.

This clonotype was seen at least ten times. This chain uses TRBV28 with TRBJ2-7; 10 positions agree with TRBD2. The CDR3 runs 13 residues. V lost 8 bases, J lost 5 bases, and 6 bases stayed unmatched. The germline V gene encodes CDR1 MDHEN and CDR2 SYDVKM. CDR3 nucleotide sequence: TGTGCCAGCTCCACCGGGACTAGCGACGAGCAGTACTTC. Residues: CASSTGTSDEQYF.

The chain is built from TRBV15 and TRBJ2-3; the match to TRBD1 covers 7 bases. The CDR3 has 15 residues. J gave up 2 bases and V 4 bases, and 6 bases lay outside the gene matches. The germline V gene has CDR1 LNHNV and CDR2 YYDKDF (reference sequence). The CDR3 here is CATSTRDRSTDTQYF. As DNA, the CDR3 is TGTGCCACCAGCACCCGGGACAGATCCACAGATACGCAGTATTTT.

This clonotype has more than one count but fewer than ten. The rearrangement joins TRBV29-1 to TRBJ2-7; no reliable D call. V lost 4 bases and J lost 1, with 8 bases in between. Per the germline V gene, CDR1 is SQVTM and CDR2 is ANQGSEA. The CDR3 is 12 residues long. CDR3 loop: CSVGTPSYEQYF. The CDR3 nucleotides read TGCAGCGTTGGGACGCCATCCTACGAGCAGTACTTC.

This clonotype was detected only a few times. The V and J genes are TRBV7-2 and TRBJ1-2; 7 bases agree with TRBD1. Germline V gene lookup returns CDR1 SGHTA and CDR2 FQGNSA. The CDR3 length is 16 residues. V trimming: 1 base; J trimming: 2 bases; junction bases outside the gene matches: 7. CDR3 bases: TGTGCCAGCAGCTTAGGCTCGGGACAGAAGAACTATGGCTACACCTTC. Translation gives CASSLGSGQKNYGYTF.

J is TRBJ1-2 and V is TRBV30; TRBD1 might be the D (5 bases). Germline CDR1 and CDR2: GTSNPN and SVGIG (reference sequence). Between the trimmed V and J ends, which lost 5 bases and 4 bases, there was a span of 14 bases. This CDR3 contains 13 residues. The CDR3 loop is CAWGAVAVYGYTF. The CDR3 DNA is TGTGCCTGGGGGGCCGTCGCCGTCTATGGCTACACCTTC.

This CDR3 is CSARTSVEQYF. The CDR3 DNA reads TGCAGTGCTAGAACTAGCGTCGAGCAGTACTTC. This chain links TRBV20-1 with TRBJ2-7, with 7 bases matching TRBD2. Losses at the gene ends were 2 bases for V and 6 bases for J; bases not matched to a gene: 1. CDR3 length equals 11 residues. The germline gives CDR1 DFQATT, CDR2 SNEGSKA (reference sequence).

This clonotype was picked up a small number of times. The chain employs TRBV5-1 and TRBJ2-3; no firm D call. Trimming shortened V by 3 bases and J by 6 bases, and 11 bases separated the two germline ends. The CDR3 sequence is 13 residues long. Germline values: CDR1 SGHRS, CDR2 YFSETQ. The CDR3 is CASSSHLSDTQYF. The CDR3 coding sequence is TGCGCCAGCAGCTCTCATTTGTCGGATACGCAGTATTTT. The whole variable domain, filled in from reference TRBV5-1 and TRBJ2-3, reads KAGVTQTPRYLIKTRGQQVTLSCSPISGHRSVSWYQQTPGQGLQFLFEYFSETQRNKGNFPGRFSGRQFSNSRSEMNVSTLELGDSALYLCASSSHLSDTQYFGPGTRLTVL.